This T cell receptor (beta chain) was captured by sequencing in a study of CD4+ T cells in melanoma. Notes on the study in general: A reported correlation linked neoantigen-specific CD4+ T cells to CD8+, macrophage and B cell function. In melanoma, neoantigen-specific CD4+ T cells reportedly differed in differentiation state.

To note about this clone: Antigen unknown.

Using immunoSEQ multiplex PCR, the repertoire was profiled, and TCRdb retains in-frame clones only, with some absent. This table has around 16,000 clones, around 77% appearing once. The CDR3 has 16 amino acids. Germline CDR1 SGHVS, CDR2 FNYEAQ. V shed 5 bases, J shed 4 bases, and the junction held 11 bases outside the gene matches. Sequenced: cells from a culture (not recorded whether cultured in vitro). The TCR originated in a human donor with melanoma. The chain has TRBV7-6 and TRBJ1-2, with 9 nucleotides matching TRBD1. DNA for the CDR3: TGTGCCAGCAGCCCGGGGCTGGGGACAGGGACCTATGGCTACACCTTC. Its translation is CASSPGLGTGTYGYTF. Looking up the rest from reference TRBV7-6 and TRBJ1-2 gives the full variable domain: GAGVSQSPRYKVTKRGQDVALRCDPISGHVSLYWYRQALGQGPEFLTYFNYEAQQDKSGLPNDRFSAERPEGSISTLTIQRTEQRDSAMYRCASSPGLGTGTYGYTFGSGTRLTVV.